The next 19 T cell receptor beta chains were all read from a single sample in a study of blood T cell repertoires in COVID-19. Clones were sequenced by immunoSEQ multiplex PCR, and TCRdb holds only the in-frame ones, with some missing. The profile shows 70,000 to 100,000 clones, 80% to 90% of them singletons. Input material: peripheral blood. These receptors originate from a man aged 50-59 years with COVID-19, enrolled during active disease.

The chain is built from TRBV5-4 and TRBJ1-4; D possibly corresponds to TRBD1 (6 bases). CDR1 and CDR2 (germline): SGHNT, YYREEE (reference sequence). The CDR3 loop spans 15 amino acids. V was cut by 0 bases and J by 5 bases, with 11 bases left in between. CDR3 protein: CASSLGGRGNEKLFF. The CDR3 nucleotides read TGTGCCAGCAGCTTGGGGGGCAGGGGAAATGAAAAACTGTTTTTT. Complete variable domain (other parts from reference TRBV5-4 and TRBJ1-4): ETGVTQSPTHLIKTRGQQVTLRCSSQSGHNTVSWYQQALGQGPQFIFQYYREEENGRGNFPPRFSGLQFPNYSSELNVNALELDDSALYLCASSLGGRGNEKLFFGSGTQLSVL.

The rearrangement joins TRBV2 to TRBJ1-3, with 7 bases lining up with TRBD1. The germline gives CDR1 SNHLY, CDR2 FYNNEI. V shed 6 bases, J shed 4 bases, and the junction held 9 bases outside the gene matches. The CDR3 is made up of 15 amino acids. The CDR3 DNA is TGTGCCAGCAGAAAAGACAGGGTTCCCGGAAACACCATATATTTT. The encoded protein is CASRKDRVPGNTIYF.

This rearrangement joins TRBV24-1 to TRBJ2-2; 8 nucleotides agree with TRBD2. Germline assignment: CDR1 KGHDR and CDR2 SFDVKD. Germline trimming cut 4 bases from V and 8 bases from J; bases unmatched to any gene: 11. The CDR3 is 16 amino acids. The CDR3: CATSDPGTRGYGELFF. DNA for the CDR3: TGTGCCACCAGTGACCCCGGGACTAGAGGATATGGGGAGCTGTTTTTT.

This clone has only a few counts. The chain couples TRBV2 to TRBJ1-4; D gene uncertain. Germline CDR1 and CDR2: SNHLY and FYNNEI. Trimming stripped 6 bases from V and 0 bases from J, with 8 bases between. The CDR3 totals 14 residues. The CDR3 reads CASRGRATNEKLFF. The DNA of the CDR3 is TGTGCCAGCAGGGGCCGAGCAACTAATGAAAAACTGTTTTTT.

This clone turned up a few times. V is TRBV6-5 and J is TRBJ1-1; a weak D match, TRBD1 (5 bases). The CDR3 spans 14 residues. Trimming removed 4 bases at V and 11 bases at J, with 20 bases between. From germline, CDR1 is MNHEY and CDR2 SVGAGI. This chain's CDR3 is CASSSSRSGTMAFF. CDR3 in DNA: TGTGCCAGCAGTTCGAGTCGGTCTGGGACTATGGCTTTCTTT.

The chain couples TRBV4-1 to TRBJ2-3; 9 bases map to TRBD2. CDR3 length: 16 residues. Germline V gene lookup returns CDR1 MGHRA and CDR2 YSYEKL. Germline trimming cut 3 bases from V and 4 bases from J; bases unmatched to any gene: 8. CDR3 coding DNA: TGCGCCAGCAGCCAGTCCGGACTAGCGAGCGCAGATACGCAGTATTTT. The encoded protein is CASSQSGLASADTQYF.

The chain employs TRBV10-1 and TRBJ1-1; D possibly corresponds to TRBD1 (5 bases). The CDR3 extends over 15 amino acids. V gave up 6 bases and J gave up 4 bases, with 18 bases separating them. Germline loops: CDR1 WNHNN, CDR2 SYGVQD (reference sequence). This chain's CDR3 is CASSHGTIGGTEAFF. In DNA form, the CDR3 reads TGCGCCAGCAGCCACGGGACGATCGGGGGCACTGAAGCTTTCTTT.

The chain joins TRBV7-9 to TRBJ2-7; D gene ambiguous. Germline-derived CDR1 and CDR2 are SEHNR and FQNEAQ (reference sequence). Trimming left V 3 bases short and J 4 bases short, with 4 bases between. The CDR3 consists of 11 residues. For the CDR3, the DNA is TGTGCCAGCAGCTTTGCGTACGAGCAGTACTTC. Translated, it gives CASSFAYEQYF.

This clone was found once. This chain uses TRBV5-1 with TRBJ1-2, with 10 bases matching TRBD1. The germline V gene has CDR1 SGHRS and CDR2 YFSETQ. Unmatched junction bases numbered 10, after V lost 4 bases and J lost 4 bases. This CDR3 comprises 16 residues. The CDR3: CASSAISGTGAYGYTF. DNA for the CDR3: TGCGCCAGCAGCGCAATCTCCGGGACAGGGGCCTATGGCTACACCTTC.

V gene TRBV19 combines with J gene TRBJ2-3; tentatively, D is TRBD2 (5 bases). With 6 bases removed from V and 3 bases from J, the gap between germline ends came to 10 bases. Germline CDR1 is LNHDA and CDR2 is SQIVND (reference sequence). The CDR3 length is 13 residues. CDR3 DNA sequence: TGTGCCAGTAGCGGGGAGATTACAGATACGCAGTATTTT. Translating gives CASSGEITDTQYF.

The CDR3 DNA reads TGTGCCAGCAGTTTGGAGGTCACTGAAGCTTTCTTT. This encodes CASSLEVTEAFF. This rearrangement joins TRBV6-2 or TRBV6-3 to TRBJ1-1; unclear D gene. The germline CDR1 and CDR2 sequences are MNHEY and SVGEGT. The V and J ends lost 4 bases and 4 bases respectively, with 7 bases between them. CDR3 size: 12 residues.

This clone appeared once. CDR3 amino acids: CASSLGRTKNTGELFF. CDR3 nucleotide sequence: TGTGCCAGCAGCTTAGGGCGGACTAAGAACACCGGGGAGCTGTTTTTT. The chain links TRBV11-3 to TRBJ2-2, with D possibly being TRBD2 (6 bases). Germline CDR1 and CDR2: SGHNT and YENEEA. The V and J ends lost 1 base and 1 base respectively, with 10 bases between them. The CDR3 has 16 residues.

The V gene is TRBV5-1, the J gene TRBJ1-2; D is uncertain. Trimming shortened V by 4 bases and J by 2 bases, and 18 bases separated the two germline ends. The CDR3 extends over 16 amino acids. CDR1 is SGHRS and CDR2 is YFSETQ in the germline V gene. The CDR3 protein is CASSPGMETLNYGYTF. DNA of the CDR3: TGCGCCAGCAGCCCCGGGATGGAGACCCTCAACTATGGCTACACCTTC. Full variable domain (outside the CDR3, taken from reference TRBV5-1 and TRBJ1-2): KAGVTQTPRYLIKTRGQQVTLSCSPISGHRSVSWYQQTPGQGLQFLFEYFSETQRNKGNFPGRFSGRQFSNSRSEMNVSTLELGDSALYLCASSPGMETLNYGYTFGSGTRLTVV.

The chain links TRBV5-4 to TRBJ1-5; 7 bases align to TRBD1. CDR1 SGHNT and CDR2 YYREEE come from the germline V gene (reference sequence). The CDR3 sequence is 14 residues long. The ends lost 3 bases at V and 3 bases at J; junction bases unmatched: 3. The CDR3 DNA reads TGTGCCAGCAGCTCCGACAGGGACAATCAGCCCCAGCATTTT. Translated, it gives CASSSDRDNQPQHF. Looking up the rest from reference TRBV5-4 and TRBJ1-5 gives the full variable domain: ETGVTQSPTHLIKTRGQQVTLRCSSQSGHNTVSWYQQALGQGPQFIFQYYREEENGRGNFPPRFSGLQFPNYSSELNVNALELDDSALYLCASSSDRDNQPQHFGDGTRLSIL.

This chain uses TRBV5-8 with TRBJ1-5, with D maybe TRBD1 (5 bases). Germline values: CDR1 SGHTS, CDR2 YDEGEE. This CDR3 region has 14 residues. Trimming took off 6 bases at V and 9 bases at J, with 19 bases between the two ends. The CDR3, as DNA: TGTGCCAGCAACCGACCCTTCAGGGCAGGGCCCCAGCATTTT. This translates into CASNRPFRAGPQHF. Full variable domain (outside the CDR3, taken from reference TRBV5-8 and TRBJ1-5): EAGVTQSPTHLIKTRGQQATLRCSPISGHTSVYWYQQALGLGLQFLLWYDEGEERNRGNFPPRFSGRQFPNYSSELNVNALELEDSALYLCASNRPFRAGPQHFGDGTRLSIL.

On this clone: One junction end does not reproduce the germline sequence, and a read error may be involved. The chain is built from TRBV7-7 and TRBJ1-5; D ambiguous. CDR1 is SSHAT, CDR2 FNYEAQ, per germline (reference sequence). The CDR3 contains 14 residues. The CDR3 DNA reads TGTGCTAGCAGCGCCGGCGGGGGCAATCAGCCCCAGCATTTT. This codes for CASSAGGGNQPQHF.

The chain is built from TRBV6-5 and TRBJ1-2; D is unclear. V dropped 0 bases and J dropped 3 bases, with 11 bases sitting between them. The CDR3 extends over 15 amino acids. Germline V gene data show CDR1 as MNHEY and CDR2 as SVGAGI. This CDR3 is CASSYSQAGHYGYTF. The CDR3 nucleotides read TGTGCCAGCAGTTACTCCCAGGCGGGCCACTATGGCTACACCTTC.

This clone has just a few counts. The J gene is TRBJ2-7, the V gene TRBV6-2 or TRBV6-3; the match to TRBD1 covers 7 bases. Per germline, CDR1 MNHEY and CDR2 SVGEGT. Trimming at V came to 2 bases and at J to 2 bases, leaving 15 bases not matched to a gene. The CDR3 runs to 18 residues. The CDR3 spells CASSYNPSLGDRAYEQYF. CDR3 sequence (DNA): TGTGCCAGCAGTTACAACCCCTCCCTCGGGGACAGAGCCTACGAGCAGTACTTC.

The rearrangement joins TRBV27 to TRBJ1-5; possible D gene TRBD1, 5 bases. The germline V gene has CDR1 MNHEY and CDR2 SMNVEV (reference sequence). V lost 6 bases and J lost 0, with 27 bases in between. This CDR3 spans 20 amino acids. The CDR3 coding sequence is TGTGCCAGCAGAATCTTAAAGCTATTAAGCACAGGTATTAGCAATCAGCCCCAGCATTTT. As protein: CASRILKLLSTGISNQPQHF.